The clone carrying this T cell receptor (beta chain) has just a few counts. Its target is not known. The trim removed 6 bases at V and 4 bases at J, leaving 6 bases unmatched. The CDR3 runs 17 residues. TCRdb analysed the reads with MiXCR anew, one entry per CDR3 protein. The sample lists approximately 1,000,000 distinct CDR3 sequences; 30% to 40% were seen once. This sample was taken from a study of T cell repertoires in cytomegalovirus infection. In the study overall: CMV epitopes that were recently identified and HLA-C-restricted were used alongside well-studied HLA-B-restricted ones. TCR beta signatures that were public indicated CMV infection and matching HLA type.

Notes on the study in general: Carriers of CMV and the relevant HLA type were discriminated by public TCR beta frequency. Predominance within the ex vivo response was attributable to HLA-C-restricted CMV-specific TCR beta clonotypes.

This specimen was cultured CD8+ T cells from PBMCs, taken from culture after CMV antigen stimulation. This sequence joins TRBV6-7 and TRBJ2-2; 15 bases map to TRBD2. TRBV6-7 is sorted into the ORF group, with uncertain function. This clonotype was sampled from a human donor in good health (CMV status not recorded). Some clones in this sample may be carry-over from other donors' samples. In DNA form, the CDR3 reads TGTGCCAGCAGCCCACGGACTAGCGGGGGGGGCACCGGGGAGCTGTTTTTT. Its translation: CASSPRTSGGGTGELFF.